The source of this T cell receptor beta chain is a study of shared clonotypes between healthy human individuals. Whole-study context: Donor ages ranged 18 to 49 years: a couple of women, a few men.

Clones were read by immunoSEQ multiplex PCR, and TCRdb kept only the in-frame ones, dropping some. The sample holds about 1 million clones, about three quarters seen once. V was pared by 5 bases and J by 5 bases, with 13 bases between. Germline V gives CDR1 MNHNS, CDR2 SASEGT. The length of the CDR3 is 15 residues. As concerns this clone: Its antigen is not identified.

Study outcomes and limitations: In general, naive subsets displayed greater estimated richness than memory subsets did. Incomplete sequencing of sorted subsets was indicated by rarefaction despite large depth. Clonotypes not shared had lower generation probabilities than those common to all four donors.

Specimen: memory CD4+ T cells sorted from blood. The subset: CD45RA-negative fraction. The chain joins TRBV6-1 to TRBJ1-6; D not certain. This receptor was obtained from a man between 18 and 35 years old in good health. In DNA, the CDR3 is TGTGCCAGCAGTATCAGACCCGATAATAATTCACCCCTCCACTTT. This sequence encodes CASSIRPDNNSPLHF.